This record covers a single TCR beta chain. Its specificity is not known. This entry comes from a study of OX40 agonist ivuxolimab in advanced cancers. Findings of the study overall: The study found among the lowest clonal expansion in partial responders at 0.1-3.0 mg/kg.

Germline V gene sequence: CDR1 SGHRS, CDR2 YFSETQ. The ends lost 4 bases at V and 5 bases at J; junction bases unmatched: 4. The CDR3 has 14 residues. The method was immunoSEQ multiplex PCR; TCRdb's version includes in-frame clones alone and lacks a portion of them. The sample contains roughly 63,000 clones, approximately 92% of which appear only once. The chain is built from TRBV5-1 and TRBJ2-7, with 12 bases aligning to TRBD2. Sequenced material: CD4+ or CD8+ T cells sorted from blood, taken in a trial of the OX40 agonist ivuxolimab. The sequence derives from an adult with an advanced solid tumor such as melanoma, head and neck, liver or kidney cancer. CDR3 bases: TGCGCCAGCAGCGGAGGACTAGCGGGGAACGAGCAGTACTTC. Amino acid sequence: CASSGGLAGNEQYF.